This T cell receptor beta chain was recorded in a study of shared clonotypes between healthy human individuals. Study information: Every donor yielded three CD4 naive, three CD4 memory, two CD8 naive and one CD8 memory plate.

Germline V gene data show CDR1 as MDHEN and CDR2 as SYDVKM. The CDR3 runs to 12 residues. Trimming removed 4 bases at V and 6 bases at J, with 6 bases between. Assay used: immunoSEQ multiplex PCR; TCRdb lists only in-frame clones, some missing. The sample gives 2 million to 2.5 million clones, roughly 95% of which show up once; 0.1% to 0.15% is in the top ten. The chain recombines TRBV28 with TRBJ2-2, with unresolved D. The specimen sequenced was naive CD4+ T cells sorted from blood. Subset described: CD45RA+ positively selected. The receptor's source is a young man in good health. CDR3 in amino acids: CASSSFPGELFF. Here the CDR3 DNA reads TGTGCCAGCAGTTCCTTCCCCGGGGAGCTGTTTTTT.